A single T cell receptor (beta chain) is shown here with its context. This clonotype was counted many times. Its antigen is currently not known. No much larger clonotype is one base removed from it; base qualities were not supplied. The data were obtained in a study of identical twins (dated by TCRdb to about 2016). Regarding the complete study: To test whether fetal clonotypes persist, the study used deep sequencing on TCR alpha and beta repertoires from monozygotic twins, unrelated adults of various ages, and cord blood. Replicate twin experiments were performed at different times using different library preparation protocols to rule out contamination.

All donors were healthy Caucasians. The twin cohort comprised three pairs of female monozygotic twins, all aged about 18 to 29 years. RNA for TCR libraries was isolated from peripheral blood mononuclear cells. General findings and caveats noted by the study authors: Abundant cord blood beta clonotypes carried fewer insertions; young adult naive repertoires showed a weaker similar trend, while memory repertoires showed none. Zero-insertion analyses could be partly confounded by invariant T cells such as MAIT and iNKT, although diverse VJ usage argued against such confounding for most clonotypes. Recombination models systematically underestimated out-of-frame TCR alpha sharing in monozygotic twins but agreed with sharing between unrelated individuals. In beta out-of-frame sequences, excess twin sharing was weaker, because having fewer shared sequences lowered the signal-to-noise ratio. Compared with coincidental sharing between unrelated individuals, out-of-frame TCR alpha sequences shared between twins had an excess of sequences with low generation probability. Because the same donors could not be followed over many years, conclusions were based on cross-sectional statistical analysis.

Library construction relied on 5' RACE. Sequenced using an Illumina HiSeq 2000. Template switching introduced a universal primer binding site; the final cDNA contained a unique molecular identifier, enabling accurate counting of TCR cDNA molecules. Specific primers in the conserved constant-segment region were used to synthesize first-strand cDNA for the TCR alpha and beta chains. To control for contamination, every cDNA library carried two barcodes: a SMART-Mk sample barcode plus Illumina barcodes. Two successive PCR steps introduced TruSeq adapter sequences along with Illumina sample barcodes. TCR alpha and beta cDNA libraries were sequenced on the Illumina HiSeq platform with custom primers. The study's processing was this. MiGEC was used to process raw reads and extract unique molecular identifiers, and MiXCR was used to find CDR3 positions. Recombination models were inferred per individual with the repgenHMM and IGoR tools using an EM algorithm. Shared clonotype analysis was performed with the tcR package in R, normalizing sharing by the product of cloneset sizes. To study raw recombination free of thymic and clonal selection effects, out-of-frame nonproductive sequences were analyzed. The public reads were reprocessed in TCRdb via fastp at Q25 and MiXCR, keeping in-frame beta chains. Rows matching on CDR3 protein sequence are summarized as one entry with the most common DNA and genes. These V and J calls are TCRdb output, not the study's own analysis. This sample gives about 720,000 distinct CDR3 sequences in total; around 8.3% of them show up just once. The biggest ten clones account for approximately 0.89% of the sample.

Relative to germline, V is missing 3 bases and J is missing 6 bases, with 5 bases of the junction outside any gene match. Spanning cysteine to phenylalanine, the CDR3 consists of 16 amino acids. Only the CDR3 region is kept as DNA, spanning 48 bases read in frame from base 1. CDR1 and CDR2 are read off the germline V gene as SGHAT and FQNNGV. The sample also formed part of further work on yellow fever vaccine responses in identical twins. The second investigation adds: According to the authors, in identical twins the way T cells responded to vaccination appeared partly convergent and partly personalized. The study precisely tracked vaccine-responding T cell clones in identical twins.

Input material: PBMCs. Recombination linked TRBV11-2 to TRBJ2-3; TRBD2 matches 14 bases in the middle. The TCR sequence derives from a woman under 30 in good health. The CDR3 here reads CASSFRLAGGPDTQYF. The bases read TGTGCCAGCAGCTTCCGACTAGCGGGAGGGCCCGATACGCAGTATTTT.